Shown below are 18 T cell receptor beta chains from a single sample sequenced in a study of CD8+ T cells in alopecia areata. Treatment described: oral pan-JAK inhibitor, 5-10 mg twice daily. cDNA reverse transcribed from extracted RNA served as the sequencing template. Assay: immunoSEQ multiplex PCR; the TCRdb copy retains only in-frame clones and omits some. The sample holds approximately 110,000 clones, 56% seen once. Specimen: CD4+ T cells sorted from blood, collected at week 24, from a patient treated with tofacitinib. These receptors were collected from a human donor with alopecia areata.

This chain links TRBV6-1 with TRBJ2-3; no reliable D call. This CDR3 spans 13 amino acids. V gave up 7 bases and J gave up 2 bases, with 10 bases separating them. CDR1 is MNHNS and CDR2 is SASEGT in the germline V gene. CDR3 nucleotide sequence: TGTGCCAGCATCTCTGGGTCCACAGATACGCAGTATTTT. It translates to CASISGSTDTQYF.

This clone was detected only once. The chain employs TRBV29-1 and TRBJ2-7; 11 bases are a match to TRBD1. After removal of 7 bases from V and 5 bases from J, the junction contained 1 base not matched to a gene. Germline CDR1 and CDR2: SQVTM and ANQGSEA. This CDR3 comprises 11 residues. This CDR3 is CSGGQGDEQYF. The DNA for the CDR3 is TGCAGCGGGGGACAGGGGGACGAGCAGTACTTC.

The J gene is TRBJ1-1, the V gene TRBV7-9; D unresolved. The CDR3 covers 13 residues. Trimming shortened V by 5 bases and J by 0 bases, and 7 bases separated the two germline ends. Germline V gene lookup returns CDR1 SEHNR and CDR2 FQNEAQ (reference sequence). The CDR3 protein is CASSPIMNTEAFF. DNA for the CDR3: TGTGCCAGCAGCCCGATAATGAACACTGAAGCTTTCTTT.

This clone was detected a few times. V and J are TRBV2 and TRBJ2-2; 7 positions match TRBD1. Germline V lookup: CDR1 SNHLY, CDR2 FYNNEI. The V segment lost 7 bases and the J segment 6 bases; nucleotides outside the gene matches: 8. The CDR3 runs to 14 residues. CDR3 amino acids: CASTRGQVAGELFF. The CDR3 DNA follows: TGTGCCAGCACCCGTGGACAGGTCGCCGGGGAGCTGTTTTTT.

This clone was detected only a few times. This chain links TRBV25-1 with TRBJ1-5; D perhaps matches TRBD1 (5 bases). The CDR3 loop spans 13 amino acids. Germline CDR1 is MGHDK and CDR2 is SYGVNS. V was clipped by 4 bases and J by 6 bases, with 10 bases between them. CDR3 residues: CASSGPGTQPQHF. The CDR3 nucleotides read TGTGCCAGCAGTGGTCCAGGGACTCAGCCCCAGCATTTT. The variable domain in full, completed from reference TRBV25-1 and TRBJ1-5, reads EADIYQTPRYLVIGTGKKITLECSQTMGHDKMYWYQQDPGMELHLIHYSYGVNSTEKGDLSSESTVSRIRTEHFPLTLESARPSHTSQYLCASSGPGTQPQHFGDGTRLSIL.

V gene TRBV30 combines with J gene TRBJ2-1, with D hard to call. This CDR3 comprises 14 residues. Between the trimmed V and J ends, which lost 4 bases and 2 bases, there was a span of 12 bases. Germline V gives CDR1 GTSNPN, CDR2 SVGIG (reference sequence). The CDR3 bases are TGTGCCTGGACTTTCGGCTTCCCCTACAATGAGCAGTTCTTC. It translates to CAWTFGFPYNEQFF.

The V call is TRBV10-3, the J call TRBJ2-3, with 7 bases fitting TRBD1. Unmatched junction bases numbered 15, after V lost 4 bases and J lost 11 bases. The CDR3 is 15 amino acids. Germline V CDR1 and CDR2: ENHRY, SYGVKD. Here the CDR3 DNA reads TGTGCCATCAGTGGAACGCCGGGACAGCCGTTAAGGCAGTATTTT. This gives the protein CAISGTPGQPLRQYF.

The chain carries TRBV7-2 and TRBJ1-1; 12 bases map to TRBD1. From germline, CDR1 is SGHTA and CDR2 FQGNSA. The CDR3 consists of 17 residues. With 6 bases clipped from V and 0 bases from J, the junction kept 8 bases outside the gene matches. The CDR3 spells CASRPRDRGLLNTEAFF. CDR3 sequence (DNA): TGTGCCAGCAGACCTCGGGACAGGGGGCTCCTGAACACTGAAGCTTTCTTT.

V gene TRBV2 combines with J gene TRBJ1-5; 10 nucleotides match TRBD1. The germline gives CDR1 SNHLY, CDR2 FYNNEI. This CDR3 is 15 amino acids long. V trimming: 5 bases; J trimming: 6 bases; junction bases outside the gene matches: 7. The CDR3 sequence: CASSPGQGTGQPQHF. CDR3 sequence (DNA): TGTGCCAGCAGTCCGGGACAGGGGACGGGTCAGCCCCAGCATTTT.

This chain uses TRBV4-3 with TRBJ1-5; no clear D gene. Trimming cost V 1 base and J 2 bases, with 9 bases left between them. The CDR3 sequence is 15 residues long. The germline CDR1 and CDR2 sequences are LGHNA and YSLEER. CDR3 region: CASSQGIGGNQPQHF. In nucleotides, the CDR3 is TGCGCCAGCAGCCAAGGGATCGGAGGCAATCAGCCCCAGCATTTT.

This chain joins TRBV19 and TRBJ2-2; D possibly corresponds to TRBD2 (5 bases). The germline gives CDR1 LNHDA, CDR2 SQIVND (reference sequence). This CDR3 has 15 residues. V was cut by 3 bases and J by 8 bases, with 16 bases left in between. CDR3 sequence: CASSIGGLLRGELFF. CDR3 sequence (DNA): TGTGCCAGTAGTATCGGCGGGCTCTTACGGGGGGAGCTGTTTTTT.

This chain connects TRBV25-1 to TRBJ2-2; 7 bases match TRBD1. The CDR3 extends over 17 amino acids. Germline CDR1 MGHDK, CDR2 SYGVNS. V lost 1 base, J lost 2 bases, and 7 bases stayed unmatched. CDR3 protein: CASSELTNRGNTGELFF. The CDR3 nucleotides read TGTGCCAGCAGTGAATTAACGAACAGGGGAAACACCGGGGAGCTGTTTTTT.

V gene TRBV29-1 combines with J gene TRBJ1-2; a possible D gene is TRBD1 (5 bases). Germline CDR1 reads SQVTM; CDR2 reads ANQGSEA. The CDR3 length is 13 residues. Trimming shortened V by 2 bases and J by 8 bases, and 15 bases separated the two germline ends. CDR3 region: CSVEISLAGGYTF. The CDR3, as DNA: TGCAGCGTTGAAATCAGTCTGGCAGGGGGCTACACCTTC.

This rearrangement joins TRBV4-1 to TRBJ1-5; TRBD1 matches at 8 bases. The ends lost 0 bases at V and 5 bases at J; junction bases unmatched: 3. CDR1 is MGHRA and CDR2 is YSYEKL in the germline V gene. CDR3 size: 15 residues. The CDR3 sequence is CASSQDDRGYQPQHF. The CDR3 DNA reads as TGCGCCAGCAGCCAAGACGACAGGGGATATCAGCCCCAGCATTTT.

The chain employs TRBV19 and TRBJ1-5; D is perhaps TRBD1 (6 bases). V lost 5 bases, J lost 2 bases, and 13 bases lay in between. This CDR3 is 15 amino acids long. Germline CDR1 and CDR2: LNHDA and SQIVND (reference sequence). The DNA for the CDR3 is TGTGCCAGTAGTGCTACAGGGAAGCGCAATCAGCCCCAGCATTTT. As protein: CASSATGKRNQPQHF. Drawing the rest from reference TRBV19 and TRBJ1-5, the complete variable domain is DGGITQSPKYLFRKEGQNVTLSCEQNLNHDAMYWYRQDPGQGLRLIYYSQIVNDFQKGDIAEGYSVSREKKESFPLTVTSAQKNPTAFYLCASSATGKRNQPQHFGDGTRLSIL.

V usage is TRBV27 and J usage is TRBJ2-6, with D hard to call. This CDR3 comprises 15 residues. V was clipped by 7 bases and J by 0 bases, with 10 bases between them. CDR1 and CDR2 (germline): MNHEY, SMNVEV (reference sequence). The CDR3 loop reads CASTRLISGANVLTF. The CDR3 DNA sequence: TGTGCCAGCACGCGTTTAATCTCTGGGGCCAACGTCCTGACTTTC.

The chain recombines TRBV6-5 with TRBJ1-2; D is ambiguous. Trimming removed 4 bases at V and 7 bases at J, with 7 bases between. This CDR3 spans 11 amino acids. CDR1 is MNHEY, CDR2 SVGAGI, per germline. The CDR3 DNA sequence: TGTGCCAGCAGTTGGCTCGGTGGCTACACCTTC. Amino acid sequence: CASSWLGGYTF.

This clone was observed a few times. The V and J genes are TRBV6-5 and TRBJ1-2; 7 bases are shared with TRBD1. CDR1 is MNHEY, CDR2 SVGAGI, per germline. This CDR3 has 12 amino acids. Germline trimming cut 10 bases from V and 8 bases from J; bases unmatched to any gene: 10. In DNA, the CDR3 is TGTGCCACGACCCGGACAGGAGAGGGCTACACCTTC. Amino acid sequence: CATTRTGEGYTF.